This T cell receptor (beta chain) was profiled in a study of brain T cells in children with intractable seizures. The method was immunoSEQ multiplex PCR; TCRdb's version includes in-frame clones alone and lacks a portion of them. Among 80,000 or so clones, 91% were seen once, and the ten largest hold approximately 25%. V trimming: 3 bases; J trimming: 4 bases; junction bases outside the gene matches: 6. CDR3 length: 15 amino acids. Germline assignment: CDR1 SEHNR and CDR2 FQNEAQ (reference sequence). This clonotype was sampled from a girl aged 2 to 10 with Rasmussen encephalitis and intractable seizures. The source was peripheral blood, collected at surgery. The chain links TRBV7-9 to TRBJ1-5; 7 positions match TRBD1. CDR3 nucleotides: TGTGCCAGCAGCTTGTCGGGACAGCAAAATCAGCCCCAGCATTTT. Its protein is CASSLSGQQNQPQHF.